This entry lists 19 T cell receptor beta chains sequenced from one sample in a study of T cell responses to AZD1222 COVID-19 vaccine. TCRdb keeps only in-frame clones here, not all; method: immunoSEQ multiplex PCR. Of roughly 150,000 clones in the sample, about 93% were seen once. The source was peripheral blood, collected on day 0 of AZD1222 vaccination. Every receptor here comes from an adult in good health.

CDR3 protein: CASGARGAATGELFF. In DNA, the CDR3 is TGTGCTAGTGGGGCTCGGGGGGCTGCCACCGGGGAGCTGTTTTTT. The chain combines TRBV12-5 with TRBJ2-2, with D perhaps matching TRBD2 (7 bases). Trimming left V 6 bases short and J 4 bases short, with 15 bases between. Germline values: CDR1 LGHNT, CDR2 FRNRAP. The CDR3 has 15 amino acids. The whole variable domain, remainder taken from reference TRBV12-5 and TRBJ2-2, is DARVTQTPRHKVTEMGQEVTMRCQPILGHNTVFWYRQTMMQGLELLAYFRNRAPLDDSGMPKDRFSAEMPDATLATLKIQPSEPRDSAVYFCASGARGAATGELFFGEGSRLTVL.

V gene TRBV5-1 combines with J gene TRBJ2-5, with a weak D call TRBD2 (6 bases). This CDR3 contains 15 residues. With 0 bases removed from V and 5 bases from J, the gap between germline ends came to 14 bases. Germline CDR1 SGHRS, CDR2 YFSETQ. The DNA for the CDR3 is TGCGCCAGCAGCTTGGGTAGCGGAGTGAGGGAGACCCAGTACTTC. Translation gives CASSLGSGVRETQYF.

This chain joins TRBV2 and TRBJ1-2, with 7 bases lining up with TRBD1. The V segment lost 7 bases and the J segment 7 bases; nucleotides outside the gene matches: 15. CDR1 is SNHLY, CDR2 FYNNEI, per germline. This CDR3 spans 15 amino acids. CDR3 sequence: CASILVRQGFSGYTF. For the CDR3, the DNA is TGTGCCAGCATTTTAGTTCGACAGGGCTTCAGTGGCTACACCTTC.

The chain is built from TRBV6-5 and TRBJ1-4, with 7 bases identical to TRBD1. Germline assignment: CDR1 MNHEY and CDR2 SVGAGI. Trimming removed 6 bases from V and 0 bases from J; junction bases left unmatched: 4. The CDR3 loop spans 15 amino acids. The CDR3 here is CASRWDSATNEKLFF. Written as DNA, the CDR3 is TGTGCCAGCAGGTGGGACAGTGCAACTAATGAAAAACTGTTTTTT.

This clone was detected only once. The genes are TRBV2 and TRBJ2-1, with D tentatively TRBD1 (5 bases). V was trimmed by 6 bases and J by 5 bases, leaving 11 bases between them. Germline CDR1 reads SNHLY; CDR2 reads FYNNEI. The CDR3 consists of 13 residues. This CDR3 is CASSVDRNNEQFF. In DNA, the CDR3 is TGTGCCAGCAGCGTCGACAGAAACAATGAGCAGTTCTTC.

V and J are TRBV14 and TRBJ1-3; tentatively, D is TRBD1 (5 bases). Trimming stripped 1 base from V and 4 bases from J, with 14 bases between. CDR1 and CDR2 (germline): SGHDN, FVKESK. The length of the CDR3 is 16 residues. CDR3: CASSQGDGGSGNTIYF. The CDR3 DNA sequence: TGTGCCAGCAGCCAAGGCGACGGGGGTTCAGGAAACACCATATATTTT.

The chain couples TRBV27 to TRBJ1-1; D is perhaps TRBD1 (6 bases). Per the germline V gene, CDR1 is MNHEY and CDR2 is SMNVEV (reference sequence). The CDR3 runs 16 residues. Trimming took off 5 bases at V and 6 bases at J, with 22 bases between the two ends. The CDR3 DNA sequence: TGTGCCAGCAGTCTAACCTCTATAAACAGGGCCCCTGAAGCTTTCTTT. Protein: CASSLTSINRAPEAFF.

This chain joins TRBV6-6 and TRBJ1-6; 9 bases match TRBD1. The CDR3 spans 14 residues. Trimming at V came to 6 bases and at J to 8 bases, leaving 5 bases not matched to a gene. Per the germline V gene, CDR1 is MNHNY and CDR2 is SVGAGI (reference sequence). The CDR3 nucleotides are TGTGCCAGCAGCGCCGGGACAGGGTATTCACCCCTCCACTTT. It codes for CASSAGTGYSPLHF.

The V and J genes are TRBV27 and TRBJ2-7; no clear D. This CDR3 has 13 residues. V lost 5 bases, J lost 2 bases, and 10 bases lay in between. CDR1 is MNHEY, CDR2 SMNVEV, per germline (reference sequence). The CDR3: CASSPLPTYEQYF. The CDR3 nucleotides read TGTGCCAGCAGTCCACTACCGACCTACGAGCAGTACTTC.

The chain employs TRBV28 and TRBJ2-1; 8 bases align to TRBD2. CDR3 length: 17 amino acids. Germline trimming cut 2 bases from V and 3 bases from J; bases unmatched to any gene: 9. The germline V gene encodes CDR1 MDHEN and CDR2 SYDVKM. In DNA form, the CDR3 reads TGTGCCAGCAGTTTACCCTTCGGTGCGGGAGGCTACAATGAGCAGTTCTTC. This codes for CASSLPFGAGGYNEQFF.

The chain carries TRBV7-8 and TRBJ1-6; 7 positions match TRBD1. V lost 6 bases, J lost 5 bases, and 4 bases stayed unmatched. Per the germline V gene, CDR1 is SGHVS and CDR2 is FQNEAQ. This CDR3 has 14 residues. CDR3 in DNA: TGTGCCAGCAGTTCCGGGACAGATAATTCACCCCTCCACTTT. Translation gives CASSSGTDNSPLHF.

J is TRBJ1-5 and V is TRBV30; D is perhaps TRBD1 (6 bases). CDR3 length equals 15 residues. V was shortened by 2 bases and J by 0 bases, with 11 bases between the two germline ends. The germline V gene has CDR1 GTSNPN and CDR2 SVGIG (reference sequence). The CDR3 reads CAWSPGQYSNQPQHF. In DNA, the CDR3 is TGTGCCTGGAGTCCCGGACAGTATAGCAATCAGCCCCAGCATTTT.

The chain combines TRBV10-3 with TRBJ2-3; 7 nucleotides line up with TRBD2. V lost 6 bases, J lost 4 bases, and 10 bases stayed unmatched. The CDR3 runs 15 residues. Germline loops: CDR1 ENHRY, CDR2 SYGVKD. Here the CDR3 reads CAISPGTTNSDTQYF. CDR3 in DNA: TGTGCCATCAGCCCCGGGACTACGAACTCAGATACGCAGTATTTT.

The chain has TRBV28 and TRBJ2-3, with unresolved D. From germline, CDR1 is MDHEN and CDR2 SYDVKM. Trimming shortened V by 3 bases and J by 0 bases, and 13 bases separated the two germline ends. This CDR3 has 16 residues. The CDR3 nucleotides read TGTGCCAGCAGTTTCCGAGGAATGGTTAGCACAGATACGCAGTATTTT. This codes for CASSFRGMVSTDTQYF. The entire variable domain, with the rest obtained from reference TRBV28 and TRBJ2-3, is as follows: DVKVTQSSRYLVKRTGEKVFLECVQDMDHENMFWYRQDPGLGLRLIYFSYDVKMKEKGDIPEGYSVSREKKERFSLILESASTNQTSMYLCASSFRGMVSTDTQYFGPGTRLTVL.

This rearrangement joins TRBV5-4 to TRBJ2-7; 9 bases align to TRBD1. The V gene end was trimmed by 4 bases and the J gene end by 7 bases; junction bases not matched to a gene: 12. This CDR3 spans 15 amino acids. CDR1 is SGHNT, CDR2 YYREEE, per germline (reference sequence). The CDR3 region is CASSPGQGLSREQYF. The CDR3 DNA reads TGTGCCAGCAGCCCAGGACAGGGGTTGTCTCGGGAGCAGTACTTC.

In regard to this clone: The identical CDR3 is also encoded by other nucleotide sequences in the sample. The chain employs TRBV19 and TRBJ1-1, with unresolved D. V was clipped by 3 bases and J by 1 base, with 6 bases between them. This CDR3 spans 13 amino acids. Germline CDR1 and CDR2: LNHDA and SQIVND (reference sequence). The CDR3 nucleotides read TGTGCCAGTAGTATTGCAGAGAACACTGAAGCTTTCTTT. As protein: CASSIAENTEAFF.

The chain recombines TRBV29-1 with TRBJ1-4; no clear D gene. V lost 4 bases to trimming and J lost 6 bases, with 9 bases between them. The CDR3 covers 12 residues. Germline V gives CDR1 SQVTM, CDR2 ANQGSEA. This chain's CDR3 is CSVADPDEKLFF. In nucleotides, the CDR3 is TGCAGCGTTGCCGACCCGGATGAAAAACTGTTTTTT.

The J gene is TRBJ2-5, the V gene TRBV11-1; 12 bases map to TRBD2. V shed 6 bases, J shed 4 bases, and the junction held 9 bases outside the gene matches. CDR1 and CDR2 from the germline V gene are SGHAT and FQDESV (reference sequence). This CDR3 is 16 amino acids long. The CDR3 DNA is TGTGCCAGCAGGGCCGGGACTAGCGGGTTCGGAGAGACCCAGTACTTC. It encodes CASRAGTSGFGETQYF.

This sequence joins TRBV11-2 and TRBJ2-7; 10 nucleotides line up with TRBD2. Germline values: CDR1 SGHAT, CDR2 FQNNGV. V was clipped by 1 base and J by 4 bases; unmatched bases: 7. The CDR3 covers 16 residues. In DNA form, the CDR3 reads TGTGCCAGCAGCTTAGTAGTCTCTAGCGGGAGTTACGAGCAGTACTTC. Amino acids: CASSLVVSSGSYEQYF. Full variable domain (remainder filled in from reference TRBV11-2 and TRBJ2-7): EAGVAQSPRYKIIEKRQSVAFWCNPISGHATLYWYQQILGQGPKLLIQFQNNGVVDDSQLPKDRFSAERLKGVDSTLKIQPAKLEDSAVYLCASSLVVSSGSYEQYFGPGTRLTVT.